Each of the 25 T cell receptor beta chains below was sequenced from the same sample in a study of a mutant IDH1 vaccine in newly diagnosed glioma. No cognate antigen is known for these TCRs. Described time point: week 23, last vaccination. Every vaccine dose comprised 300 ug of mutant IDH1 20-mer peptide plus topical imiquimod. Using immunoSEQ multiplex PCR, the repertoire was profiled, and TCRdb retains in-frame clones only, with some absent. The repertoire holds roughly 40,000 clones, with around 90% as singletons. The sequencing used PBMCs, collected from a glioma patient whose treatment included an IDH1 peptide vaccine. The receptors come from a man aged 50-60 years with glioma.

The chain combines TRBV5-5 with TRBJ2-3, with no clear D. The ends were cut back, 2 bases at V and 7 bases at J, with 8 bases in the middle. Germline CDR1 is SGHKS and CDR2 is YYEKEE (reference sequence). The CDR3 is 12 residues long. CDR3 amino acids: CASSFGEYTQYF. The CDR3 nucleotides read TGTGCCAGCAGCTTTGGGGAATATACGCAGTATTTT.

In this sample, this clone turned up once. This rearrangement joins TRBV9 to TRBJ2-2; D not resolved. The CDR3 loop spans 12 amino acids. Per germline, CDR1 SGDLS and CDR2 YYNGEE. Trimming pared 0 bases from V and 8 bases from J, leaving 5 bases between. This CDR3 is CASSVVRGELFF. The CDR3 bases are TGTGCCAGCAGCGTAGTTAGAGGGGAGCTGTTTTTT. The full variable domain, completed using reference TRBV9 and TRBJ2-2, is DSGVTQTPKHLITATGQRVTLRCSPRSGDLSVYWYQQSLDQGLQFLIQYYNGEERAKGNILERFSAQQFPDLHSELNLSSLELGDSALYFCASSVVRGELFFGEGSRLTVL.

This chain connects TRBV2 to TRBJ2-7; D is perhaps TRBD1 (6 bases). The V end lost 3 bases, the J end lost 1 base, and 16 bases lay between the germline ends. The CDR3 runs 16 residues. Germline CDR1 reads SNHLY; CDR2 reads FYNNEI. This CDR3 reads CASSDLQGRGSYEQYF. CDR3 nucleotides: TGTGCCAGCAGTGATTTACAGGGACGAGGGTCCTACGAGCAGTACTTC.

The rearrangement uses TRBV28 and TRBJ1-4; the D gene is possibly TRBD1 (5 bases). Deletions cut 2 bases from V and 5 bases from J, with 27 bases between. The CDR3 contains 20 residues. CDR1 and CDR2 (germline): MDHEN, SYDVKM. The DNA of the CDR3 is TGTGCCAGCAGTTTAGGCTTTGGGGCAGGGAGGGATCTAGTCAATGAAAAACTGTTTTTT. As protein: CASSLGFGAGRDLVNEKLFF.

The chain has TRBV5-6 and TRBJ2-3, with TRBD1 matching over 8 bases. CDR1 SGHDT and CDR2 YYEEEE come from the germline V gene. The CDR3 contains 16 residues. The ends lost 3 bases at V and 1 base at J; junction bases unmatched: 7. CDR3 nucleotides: TGTGCCAGCAGCTCCGACAGGGGTCCTCGCACAGATACGCAGTATTTT. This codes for CASSSDRGPRTDTQYF.

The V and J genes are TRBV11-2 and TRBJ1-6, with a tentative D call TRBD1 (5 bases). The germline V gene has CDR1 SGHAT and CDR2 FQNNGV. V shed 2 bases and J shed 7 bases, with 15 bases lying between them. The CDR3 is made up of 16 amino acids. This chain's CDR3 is CASSLTRRGGNSPLHF. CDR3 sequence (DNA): TGTGCCAGCAGCTTAACGAGAAGGGGTGGGAATTCACCCCTCCACTTT.

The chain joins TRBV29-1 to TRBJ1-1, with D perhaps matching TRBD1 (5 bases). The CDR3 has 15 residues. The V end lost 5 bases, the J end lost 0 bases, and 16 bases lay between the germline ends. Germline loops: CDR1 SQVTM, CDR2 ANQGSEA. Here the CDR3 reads CSVLRDARMNTEAFF. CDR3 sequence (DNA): TGCAGCGTTTTGCGGGACGCCCGCATGAACACTGAAGCTTTCTTT.

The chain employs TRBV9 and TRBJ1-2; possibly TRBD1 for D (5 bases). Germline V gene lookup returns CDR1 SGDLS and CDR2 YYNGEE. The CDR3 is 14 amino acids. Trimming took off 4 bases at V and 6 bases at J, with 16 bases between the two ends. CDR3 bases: TGTGCCAGCAGCCCCGGGGGGAGGCCGGATGGCTACACCTTC. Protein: CASSPGGRPDGYTF.

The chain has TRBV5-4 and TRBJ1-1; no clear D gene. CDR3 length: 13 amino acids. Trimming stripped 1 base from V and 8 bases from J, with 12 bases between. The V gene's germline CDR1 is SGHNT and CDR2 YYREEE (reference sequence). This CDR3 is CASSLMGIGEAFF. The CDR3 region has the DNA TGTGCCAGCAGCTTGATGGGCATTGGGGAAGCTTTCTTT.

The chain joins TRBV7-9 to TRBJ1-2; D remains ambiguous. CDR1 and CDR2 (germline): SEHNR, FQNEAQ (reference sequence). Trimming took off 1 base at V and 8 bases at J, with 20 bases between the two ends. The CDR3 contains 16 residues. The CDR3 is CASSLVTLTSRRGYTF. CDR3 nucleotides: TGTGCCAGCAGCTTAGTTACTCTCACGTCCCGGCGGGGCTACACCTTC. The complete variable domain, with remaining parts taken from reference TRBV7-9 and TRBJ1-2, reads DTGVSQNPRHKITKRGQNVTFRCDPISEHNRLYWYRQTLGQGPEFLTYFQNEAQLEKSRLLSDRFSAERPKGSFSTLEIQRTEQGDSAMYLCASSLVTLTSRRGYTFGSGTRLTVV.

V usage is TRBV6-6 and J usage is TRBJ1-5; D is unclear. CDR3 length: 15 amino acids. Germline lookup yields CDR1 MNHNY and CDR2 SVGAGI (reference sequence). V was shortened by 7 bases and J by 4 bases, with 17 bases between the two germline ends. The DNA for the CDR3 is TGTGCCAGCACCCGTCCTGGACGCTCAAATCAGCCCCAGCATTTT. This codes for CASTRPGRSNQPQHF.

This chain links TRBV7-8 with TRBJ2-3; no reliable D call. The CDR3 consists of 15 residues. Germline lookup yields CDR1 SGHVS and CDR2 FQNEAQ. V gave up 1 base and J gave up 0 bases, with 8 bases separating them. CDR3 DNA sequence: TGTGCCAGCAGCTTAGTTCAGACAAGCACAGATACGCAGTATTTT. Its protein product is CASSLVQTSTDTQYF.

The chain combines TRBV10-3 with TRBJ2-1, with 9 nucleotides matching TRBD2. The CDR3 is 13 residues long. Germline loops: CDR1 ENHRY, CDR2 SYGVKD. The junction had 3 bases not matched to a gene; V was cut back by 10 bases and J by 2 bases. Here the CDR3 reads CATSGGPYNEQFF. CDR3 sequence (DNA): TGTGCCACCAGCGGGGGGCCCTACAATGAGCAGTTCTTC.

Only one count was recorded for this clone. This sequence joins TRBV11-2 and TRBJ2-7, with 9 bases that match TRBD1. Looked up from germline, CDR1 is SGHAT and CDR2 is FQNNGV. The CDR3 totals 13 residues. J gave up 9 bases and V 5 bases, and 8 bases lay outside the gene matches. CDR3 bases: TGTGCCAGCAGCCCGAAAGGACAGGGGTGGCAGTACTTC. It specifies CASSPKGQGWQYF. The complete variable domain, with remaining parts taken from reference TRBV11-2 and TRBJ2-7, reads EAGVAQSPRYKIIEKRQSVAFWCNPISGHATLYWYQQILGQGPKLLIQFQNNGVVDDSQLPKDRFSAERLKGVDSTLKIQPAKLEDSAVYLCASSPKGQGWQYFGPGTRLTVT.

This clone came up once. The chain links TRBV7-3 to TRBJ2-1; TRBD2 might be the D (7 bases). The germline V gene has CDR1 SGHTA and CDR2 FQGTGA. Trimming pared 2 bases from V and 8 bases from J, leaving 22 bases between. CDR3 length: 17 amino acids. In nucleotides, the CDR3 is TGTGCCAGCAGCTTAGGGGTAGAAGGGGGGGCTTGGGATGAGCAGTTCTTC. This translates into CASSLGVEGGAWDEQFF.

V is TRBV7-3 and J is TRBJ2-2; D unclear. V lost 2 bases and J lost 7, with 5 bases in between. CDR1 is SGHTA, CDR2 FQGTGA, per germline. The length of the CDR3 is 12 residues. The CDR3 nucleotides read TGTGCCAGCAGCTTATCCCTCGGGGAGCTGTTTTTT. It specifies CASSLSLGELFF.

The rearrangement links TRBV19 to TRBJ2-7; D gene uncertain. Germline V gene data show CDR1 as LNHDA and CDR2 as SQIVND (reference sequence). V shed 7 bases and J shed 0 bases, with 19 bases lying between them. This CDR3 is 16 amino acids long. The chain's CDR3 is CASTLGVGSSSYEQYF. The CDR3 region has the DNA TGTGCCAGTACCCTCGGAGTCGGATCGAGCTCCTACGAGCAGTACTTC.

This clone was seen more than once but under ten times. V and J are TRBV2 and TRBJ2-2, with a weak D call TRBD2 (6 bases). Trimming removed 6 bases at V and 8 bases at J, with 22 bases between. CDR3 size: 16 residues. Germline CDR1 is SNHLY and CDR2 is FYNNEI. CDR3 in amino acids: CASSARQLANGGELFF. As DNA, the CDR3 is TGTGCCAGCAGCGCCCGGCAGCTAGCGAACGGGGGGGAGCTGTTTTTT.

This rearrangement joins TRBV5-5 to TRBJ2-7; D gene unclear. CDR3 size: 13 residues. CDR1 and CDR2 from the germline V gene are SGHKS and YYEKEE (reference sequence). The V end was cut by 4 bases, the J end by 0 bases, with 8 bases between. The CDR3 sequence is CASSRQSSYEQYF. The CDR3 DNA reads TGTGCCAGCAGCCGGCAGAGCTCCTACGAGCAGTACTTC.

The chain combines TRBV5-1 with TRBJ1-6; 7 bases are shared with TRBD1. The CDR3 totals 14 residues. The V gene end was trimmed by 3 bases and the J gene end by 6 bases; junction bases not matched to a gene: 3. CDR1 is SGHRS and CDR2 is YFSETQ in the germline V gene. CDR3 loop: CASSSGQPNSPLHF. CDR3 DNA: TGCGCCAGCAGCTCGGGACAGCCTAATTCACCCCTCCACTTT.

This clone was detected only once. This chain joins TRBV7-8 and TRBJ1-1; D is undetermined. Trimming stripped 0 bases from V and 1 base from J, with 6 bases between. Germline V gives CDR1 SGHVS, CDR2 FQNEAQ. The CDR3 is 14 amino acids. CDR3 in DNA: TGTGCCAGCAGCTTAGCCAACACGAACACTGAAGCTTTCTTT. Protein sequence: CASSLANTNTEAFF.

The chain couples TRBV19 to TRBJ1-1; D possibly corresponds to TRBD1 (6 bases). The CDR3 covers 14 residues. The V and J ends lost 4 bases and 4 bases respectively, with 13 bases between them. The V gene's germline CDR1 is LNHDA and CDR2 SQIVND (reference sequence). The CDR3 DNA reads TGTGCCAGTAGTACAGGGGTTGGGAGCACTGAAGCTTTCTTT. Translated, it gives CASSTGVGSTEAFF. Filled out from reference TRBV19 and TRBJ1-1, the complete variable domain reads DGGITQSPKYLFRKEGQNVTLSCEQNLNHDAMYWYRQDPGQGLRLIYYSQIVNDFQKGDIAEGYSVSREKKESFPLTVTSAQKNPTAFYLCASSTGVGSTEAFFGQGTRLTVV.

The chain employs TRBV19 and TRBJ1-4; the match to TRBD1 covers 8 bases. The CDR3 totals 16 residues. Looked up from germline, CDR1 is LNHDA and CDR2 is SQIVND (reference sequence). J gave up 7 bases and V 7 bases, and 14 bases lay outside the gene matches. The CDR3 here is CASNQFFQGAGEKLFF. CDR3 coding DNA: TGTGCCAGTAACCAATTTTTTCAGGGGGCAGGTGAAAAACTGTTTTTT.

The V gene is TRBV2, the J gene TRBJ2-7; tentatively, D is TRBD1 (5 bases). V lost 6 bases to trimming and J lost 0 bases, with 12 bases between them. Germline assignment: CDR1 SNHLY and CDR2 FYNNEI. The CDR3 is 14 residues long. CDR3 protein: CASRKTDLSYEQYF. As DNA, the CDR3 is TGTGCCAGCAGAAAGACAGACCTCTCCTACGAGCAGTACTTC.

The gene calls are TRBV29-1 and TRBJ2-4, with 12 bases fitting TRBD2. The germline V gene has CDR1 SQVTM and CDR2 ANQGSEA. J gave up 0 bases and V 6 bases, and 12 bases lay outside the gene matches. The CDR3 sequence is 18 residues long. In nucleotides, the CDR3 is TGCAGCGTCCAGGTGGGACAGGGACTAGCGGGAGCCAAAAACATTCAGTACTTC. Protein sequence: CSVQVGQGLAGAKNIQYF. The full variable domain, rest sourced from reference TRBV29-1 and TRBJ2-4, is SAVISQKPSRDICQRGTSLTIQCQVDSQVTMMFWYRQQPGQSLTLIATANQGSEATYESGFVIDKFPISRPNLTFSTLTVSNMSPEDSSIYLCSVQVGQGLAGAKNIQYFGAGTRLSVL.